The 27 T cell receptor beta chains below all came from one sample that was sequenced in a study of cytomegalovirus exposure and HLA in healthy donors. 13 Jbeta primers and 60 Vbeta primers were used for the PCR. Sequenced by immunoSEQ multiplex PCR; TCRdb stores in-frame clones only, minus some. Reported are some 84,000 clones; the ten largest clones contain less than 0.65%. The sequenced material came from PBMCs. The receptor source for this set is a man aged 50 or older in good health and CMV-seronegative.

CDR3 loop: CASSPTRGQGSYEQYF. For the CDR3, the DNA is TGTGCCAGCAGCCCCACCCGCGGACAGGGTTCCTACGAGCAGTACTTC. This chain joins TRBV7-9 and TRBJ2-7, with 8 bases matching TRBD1. The germline V gene encodes CDR1 SEHNR and CDR2 FQNEAQ (reference sequence). The CDR3 has 16 amino acids. The trim removed 5 bases at V and 1 base at J, leaving 10 bases unmatched.

V is TRBV6-4 and J is TRBJ1-5, with 8 bases fitting TRBD1. CDR3 length: 17 amino acids. The trim removed 5 bases at V and 6 bases at J, leaving 15 bases unmatched. Germline assignment: CDR1 MRHNA and CDR2 SNTAGT. The CDR3 sequence: CASSHHPRTGKGQPQHF. DNA for the CDR3: TGTGCCAGCAGTCACCATCCCCGGACAGGGAAGGGTCAGCCCCAGCATTTT.

This chain connects TRBV18 to TRBJ2-5; a weak D match, TRBD2 (5 bases). The CDR3 is made up of 15 amino acids. CDR1 and CDR2 (germline): KGHSH, LQKENI. Trimming removed 3 bases from V and 2 bases from J, with 13 bases in between. DNA for the CDR3: TGTGCCAGCTCACCTGCTGGGAGAGTACAAGAGACCCAGTACTTC. Residues: CASSPAGRVQETQYF.

The genes are TRBV5-1 and TRBJ2-7; D may be TRBD2 (6 bases). CDR1 SGHRS and CDR2 YFSETQ come from the germline V gene. This CDR3 has 13 amino acids. V was shortened by 3 bases and J by 7 bases, with 14 bases between the two germline ends. The DNA for the CDR3 is TGCGCCAGCAGCTCCATTCCCGCGGGGGAGCAGTACTTC. The encoded protein is CASSSIPAGEQYF.

This sequence joins TRBV9 and TRBJ2-1; TRBD2 aligns across 8 bases. The CDR3 covers 23 residues. Germline V gives CDR1 SGDLS, CDR2 YYNGEE. With V trimmed by 0 bases and J by 0 bases, 23 bases remained unmatched. In DNA form, the CDR3 reads TGTGCCAGCAGCGTAGGCGTCCGGCTGGAGGCGGGGGGAAAACCTAGCTCCTACAATGAGCAGTTCTTC. Residues: CASSVGVRLEAGGKPSSYNEQFF.

This chain joins TRBV11-3 and TRBJ1-1; maybe TRBD1 (5 bases). The CDR3 length is 15 residues. The ends were cut back, 1 base at V and 6 bases at J, with 15 bases in the middle. Germline CDR1 is SGHNT and CDR2 is YENEEA. The CDR3: CASSLGQGRGAEAFF. The CDR3 DNA is TGTGCCAGCAGCTTAGGCCAGGGAAGAGGAGCTGAAGCTTTCTTT.

V is TRBV28 and J is TRBJ1-1; 11 bases are shared with TRBD1. Losses at the gene ends were 6 bases for V and 2 bases for J; bases not matched to a gene: 11. This CDR3 has 17 amino acids. Germline V gene lookup returns CDR1 MDHEN and CDR2 SYDVKM. This CDR3 reads CASSPGTGGQGNTEAFF. For the CDR3, the DNA is TGTGCCAGCAGCCCCGGGACAGGGGGTCAGGGAAACACTGAAGCTTTCTTT.

A remark on this clone: The germline gene is not matched at one end of the junction; a read error may be the cause. J is TRBJ2-5 and V is TRBV7-7; D perhaps matches TRBD1 (5 bases). The CDR3 has 14 amino acids. CDR1 is SSHAT and CDR2 is FNYEAQ in the germline V gene (reference sequence). The CDR3 DNA reads as TGTGCTAGCAGCCAAGCAGGGAACCAAGAGACCCAGTACTTC. It translates to CASSQAGNQETQYF.

The CDR3 DNA reads as TGTGCCAGCAGCGGAGGGACTCACCTCTCCTACAATGAGCAGTTCTTC. Its translation: CASSGGTHLSYNEQFF. This chain links TRBV7-2 with TRBJ2-1, with D possibly TRBD2 on 6 matching bases. CDR3 length equals 16 residues. The ends were cut back, 5 bases at V and 0 bases at J, with 14 bases in the middle. The germline CDR1 and CDR2 sequences are SGHTA and FQGNSA. The variable domain in full, with the rest retrieved from reference TRBV7-2 and TRBJ2-1, is GAGVSQSPSNKVTEKGKDVELRCDPISGHTALYWYRQSLGQGLEFLIYFQGNSAPDKSGLPSDRFSAERTGGSVSTLTIQRTQQEDSAVYLCASSGGTHLSYNEQFFGPGTRLTVL.

The chain uses TRBV27 and TRBJ1-4; no firm D call. Germline lookup yields CDR1 MNHEY and CDR2 SMNVEV (reference sequence). The CDR3 covers 14 residues. Trimming stripped 3 bases from V and 8 bases from J, with 13 bases between. The CDR3 sequence is CASSLNTWREKLFF. CDR3 nucleotides: TGTGCCAGCAGTTTGAACACCTGGAGAGAAAAACTGTTTTTT.

The genes are TRBV30 and TRBJ1-1, with D tentatively TRBD1 (5 bases). Trimming pared 5 bases from V and 0 bases from J, leaving 10 bases between. The CDR3 totals 13 residues. In germline, CDR1 is GTSNPN, CDR2 SVGIG (reference sequence). The CDR3 sequence: CAWLQGLNTEAFF. The DNA of the CDR3 is TGTGCCTGGCTTCAGGGCCTGAACACTGAAGCTTTCTTT.

This chain links TRBV5-8 with TRBJ1-2; D is possibly TRBD1 (6 bases). Per germline, CDR1 SGHTS and CDR2 YDEGEE. This CDR3 has 17 amino acids. V lost 1 base and J 4 bases, leaving 20 bases between the germline ends. The DNA for the CDR3 is TGTGCCAGCAGCTTGCGGGCAGGGGTGAGGACAAGCTATGGCTACACCTTC. As protein: CASSLRAGVRTSYGYTF.

The chain has TRBV10-3 and TRBJ2-3, with 12 positions matching TRBD2. The CDR3 is 14 amino acids. Trimming took 11 bases from V and 3 from J; bases not matched to a gene: 6. Germline V gene data show CDR1 as ENHRY and CDR2 as SYGVKD. This CDR3 reads CAVGLAGMTDTQYF. CDR3 in DNA: TGTGCCGTGGGACTAGCGGGTATGACAGATACGCAGTATTTT.

The chain carries TRBV19 and TRBJ1-1, with 9 bases fitting TRBD1. This CDR3 is built from 14 residues. Germline-derived CDR1 and CDR2 are LNHDA and SQIVND (reference sequence). J was trimmed by 4 bases and V by 4 bases; bases with no gene match: 4. In nucleotides, the CDR3 is TGTGCCAGTAGTAGAGGACAGGGGACCACTGAAGCTTTCTTT. Its protein is CASSRGQGTTEAFF.

This sequence joins TRBV25-1 and TRBJ2-7; TRBD2 aligns across 7 bases. V shed 3 bases and J 5 bases; nucleotides not matched to a gene: 13. Germline CDR1 is MGHDK and CDR2 is SYGVNS. CDR3 length equals 16 residues. The CDR3 reads CASSDTRTRRRDEQYF. The CDR3 region has the DNA TGTGCCAGCAGTGATACCCGGACTAGGCGCCGGGACGAGCAGTACTTC.

The chain is built from TRBV25-1 and TRBJ2-2; TRBD2 agrees at 11 bases. The germline V gene encodes CDR1 MGHDK and CDR2 SYGVNS. V trimming: 7 bases; J trimming: 2 bases; junction bases outside the gene matches: 6. The CDR3 is made up of 16 amino acids. The CDR3 coding sequence is TGTGCCAGCACTCCTAGCGGGGGGTCTAACACCGGGGAGCTGTTTTTT. It specifies CASTPSGGSNTGELFF.

The chain recombines TRBV29-1 with TRBJ1-4; D unclear. V was clipped by 5 bases and J by 10 bases, with 20 bases between them. From germline, CDR1 is SQVTM and CDR2 ANQGSEA. CDR3 length: 14 amino acids. CDR3 residues: CSVTIGLGEGKLFF. The CDR3 DNA follows: TGCAGCGTTACCATCGGGCTCGGAGAGGGAAAACTGTTTTTT.

J is TRBJ2-2 and V is TRBV4-3; D is unclear. The CDR3 has 14 residues. The ends were cut back, 0 bases at V and 0 bases at J, with 2 bases in the middle. Germline lookup yields CDR1 LGHNA and CDR2 YSLEER. CDR3 region: CASSQDTNTGELFF. As DNA, the CDR3 is TGCGCCAGCAGCCAAGATACGAACACCGGGGAGCTGTTTTTT.

The chain combines TRBV9 with TRBJ1-4; maybe TRBD1 (6 bases). The CDR3 is 15 residues long. V lost 3 bases and J lost 7, with 16 bases in between. Germline V gene data show CDR1 as SGDLS and CDR2 as YYNGEE. The CDR3 loop is CASSAQGIKGEKLFF. The CDR3, as DNA: TGTGCCAGCAGCGCACAGGGAATCAAGGGTGAAAAACTGTTTTTT.

The chain uses TRBV6-1 and TRBJ1-3, with 8 bases that match TRBD1. Trimming cost V 5 bases and J 11 bases; bases outside gene matches: 8. Germline loops: CDR1 MNHNS, CDR2 SASEGT. The CDR3 extends over 13 amino acids. CDR3 nucleotide sequence: TGTGCCAGCAGTTCCTGGACAGGGCCGTCCATATATTTT. This codes for CASSSWTGPSIYF.

The chain employs TRBV18 and TRBJ2-7; TRBD2 aligns across 8 bases. The CDR3 loop spans 16 amino acids. Germline V gives CDR1 KGHSH, CDR2 LQKENI. The J segment lost 5 bases and the V segment lost 1 base, leaving 10 bases of the junction unmatched. As DNA, the CDR3 is TGTGCCAGCTCACCACGGCCGGGACTAGGGTCCCACGAGCAGTACTTC. Translation gives CASSPRPGLGSHEQYF.

The J gene is TRBJ1-1, the V gene TRBV4-1, with 8 nucleotides matching TRBD1. CDR1 is MGHRA, CDR2 YSYEKL, per germline. V dropped 0 bases and J dropped 1; count of bases not matched to a gene: 4. The CDR3 is 16 amino acids. The CDR3 spells CASSQDGTGPNTEAFF. As DNA, the CDR3 is TGCGCCAGCAGCCAAGATGGGACAGGACCGAACACTGAAGCTTTCTTT.

The chain links TRBV5-5 to TRBJ2-2; 13 nucleotides line up with TRBD2. The ends lost 2 bases at V and 5 bases at J; junction bases unmatched: 3. Germline V lookup: CDR1 SGHKS, CDR2 YYEKEE (reference sequence). This CDR3 comprises 16 residues. In nucleotides, the CDR3 is TGTGCCAGCAGCTTACTAGCGGGGGGGGCGACCGGGGAGCTGTTTTTT. The encoded protein is CASSLLAGGATGELFF.

This chain joins TRBV12-5 and TRBJ1-1, with D possibly TRBD1 on 5 matching bases. V was clipped by 4 bases and J by 8 bases, with 8 bases between them. The CDR3 contains 11 residues. Germline values: CDR1 LGHNT, CDR2 FRNRAP. The CDR3 DNA reads TGTGCTAGTGGTTCAGGACACGAAGCTTTCTTT. It codes for CASGSGHEAFF.

CDR3 sequence reads: CASSLLWEGRQYF. CDR3 coding DNA: TGTGCCAGCAGCTTATTATGGGAGGGCCGGCAGTATTTT. This rearrangement joins TRBV7-3 to TRBJ2-3; 7 bases agree with TRBD2. Germline CDR1 and CDR2: SGHTA and FQGTGA. J lost 11 bases, V lost 2 bases, and 7 bases had no gene match. The CDR3 runs 13 residues.

The chain combines TRBV7-2 with TRBJ1-5; 9 nucleotides align to TRBD1. V shed 5 bases and J 6 bases; nucleotides not matched to a gene: 8. CDR3 length: 15 residues. The germline gives CDR1 SGHTA, CDR2 FQGNSA. CDR3 sequence: CASSRTGARVQPQHF. CDR3 DNA sequence: TGTGCCAGCAGCCGGACAGGGGCTCGGGTTCAGCCCCAGCATTTT.

The chain recombines TRBV5-4 with TRBJ2-5; D is perhaps TRBD1 (6 bases). The better agreement between TRBJ2-7 and the DNA end casts doubt on the J call. Germline V gives CDR1 SGHNT, CDR2 YYREEE (reference sequence). The CDR3 extends over 14 amino acids. The CDR3 coding sequence is TGTGCCAGCAGCTTCCGGGACACTCCCTACGAGCAGTACTTC. This encodes CASSFRDTPYEQYF.